This entry lists 25 T cell receptor beta chains sequenced from one sample in a study of cytomegalovirus exposure and HLA in healthy donors. Primers: 60 Vbeta forward and 13 Jbeta reverse. Profiled with immunoSEQ multiplex PCR; TCRdb holds only in-frame clones, not every one. The sample shows around 72,000 clones, around 77% of them seen only once. Source material: PBMCs. Receptors were obtained from a man over 45 in good health and CMV-seronegative.

The chain carries TRBV6-5 and TRBJ2-7; D call uncertain. Germline V lookup: CDR1 MNHEY, CDR2 SVGAGI. The length of the CDR3 is 15 residues. V dropped 6 bases and J dropped 0 bases, with 15 bases sitting between them. CDR3: CASSRDSSASYEQYF. The DNA for the CDR3 is TGTGCCAGCAGCCGTGACTCCTCCGCCTCCTACGAGCAGTACTTC.

The chain couples TRBV7-6 to TRBJ1-1; D uncertain. V lost 6 bases and J 3 bases, leaving 8 bases between the germline ends. Germline V gene data show CDR1 as SGHVS and CDR2 as FNYEAQ. The CDR3 length is 12 residues. The DNA for the CDR3 is TGTGCCAGCAGGGGAGACGACACTGAAGCTTTCTTT. It translates to CASRGDDTEAFF.

The chain links TRBV14 to TRBJ2-7; TRBD2 aligns across 10 bases. CDR1 and CDR2 (germline): SGHDN, FVKESK. This CDR3 has 15 amino acids. Trimming at V came to 4 bases and at J to 6 bases, leaving 9 bases not matched to a gene. The CDR3 here is CASSLTGTSDGEQYF. The CDR3 region has the DNA TGTGCCAGCAGCCTGACGGGGACTAGCGATGGCGAGCAGTACTTC.

This chain links TRBV11-3 with TRBJ2-7; TRBD2 matches at 13 bases. Germline V gene data show CDR1 as SGHNT and CDR2 as YENEEA. Trimming at V came to 2 bases and at J to 3 bases, leaving 7 bases not matched to a gene. The CDR3 spans 17 residues. The CDR3 protein is CASSLNAGTSGVYEQYF. CDR3 nucleotides: TGTGCCAGCAGCTTAAATGCCGGGACTAGCGGGGTCTACGAGCAGTACTTC.

The CDR3 is CASSLMPDRGNTEAFF. The CDR3 coding sequence is TGTGCCAGCAGCTTAATGCCGGACAGGGGGAACACTGAAGCTTTCTTT. The chain is built from TRBV7-3 and TRBJ1-1; 9 bases line up with TRBD1. Germline V gene sequence: CDR1 SGHTA, CDR2 FQGTGA. The CDR3 is 16 amino acids. Losses at the gene ends were 1 base for V and 1 base for J; bases not matched to a gene: 4.

The rearrangement joins TRBV7-9 to TRBJ1-1; weak D call: TRBD1 (5 bases). Germline V gives CDR1 SEHNR, CDR2 FQNEAQ (reference sequence). V lost 6 bases and J 5 bases, leaving 13 bases between the germline ends. CDR3 size: 13 residues. The CDR3 sequence: CASSYRGETEAFF. CDR3 in DNA: TGTGCCAGCAGTTATCGGGGGGAGACTGAAGCTTTCTTT.

This clone occurred once. The chain uses TRBV6-5 and TRBJ2-7, with 8 nucleotides matching TRBD2. The J segment lost 7 bases and the V segment lost 6 bases, leaving 11 bases of the junction unmatched. There are 14 residues in the CDR3. CDR1 and CDR2 from the germline V gene are MNHEY and SVGAGI. CDR3: CASSSSGSRFEQYF. CDR3 sequence (DNA): TGTGCCAGCAGCTCGAGCGGGAGTCGTTTTGAGCAGTACTTC.

The V and J genes are TRBV10-3 and TRBJ2-7; weak D call: TRBD2 (5 bases). The germline V gene has CDR1 ENHRY and CDR2 SYGVKD. The V end lost 1 base, the J end lost 6 bases, and 19 bases lay between the germline ends. The CDR3 totals 16 residues. CDR3 DNA sequence: TGTGCCATCAGTGAGTTCGAGGGCCCGACGGGTCGCGAGCAGTACTTC. It yields the protein CAISEFEGPTGREQYF.

This chain connects TRBV18 to TRBJ1-1; D is unresolved. Germline lookup yields CDR1 KGHSH and CDR2 LQKENI. V was shortened by 2 bases and J by 1 base, with 11 bases between the two germline ends. This CDR3 spans 15 amino acids. DNA for the CDR3: TGTGCCAGCTCACCAAAGCTGGGAGGGAACACTGAAGCTTTCTTT. Protein: CASSPKLGGNTEAFF.

The genes are TRBV19 and TRBJ2-7; 10 bases map to TRBD2. Germline V gene sequence: CDR1 LNHDA, CDR2 SQIVND (reference sequence). The CDR3 covers 15 residues. V was pared by 5 bases and J by 2 bases, with 6 bases of the junction left unmatched. The CDR3: CASSPGLARTYEQYF. The CDR3 DNA follows: TGTGCCAGTAGTCCGGGACTAGCGCGAACCTACGAGCAGTACTTC.

V usage is TRBV9 and J usage is TRBJ1-2; a weak D match, TRBD1 (5 bases). The CDR3 is 14 residues long. V was clipped by 3 bases and J by 7 bases, with 16 bases between them. CDR1 and CDR2 (germline): SGDLS, YYNGEE. The CDR3 bases are TGTGCCAGCAGCGCGCGGACATCGAGAGGTGGCTACACCTTC. Amino acid sequence: CASSARTSRGGYTF. Using reference TRBV9 and TRBJ1-2 for the parts outside the CDR3, the full variable domain is DSGVTQTPKHLITATGQRVTLRCSPRSGDLSVYWYQQSLDQGLQFLIQYYNGEERAKGNILERFSAQQFPDLHSELNLSSLELGDSALYFCASSARTSRGGYTFGSGTRLTVV.

The CDR3 bases are TGTGCCAGCAGCAGGACAGGAGGAAATTCACCCCTCCACTTT. Residues: CASSRTGGNSPLHF. The rearrangement joins TRBV5-6 to TRBJ1-6; 7 nucleotides line up with TRBD1. Germline loops: CDR1 SGHDT, CDR2 YYEEEE. Losses at the gene ends were 4 bases for V and 7 bases for J; bases not matched to a gene: 5. This CDR3 spans 14 amino acids.

The rearrangement links TRBV6-1 to TRBJ2-7, with 9 positions matching TRBD1. Germline CDR1 MNHNS, CDR2 SASEGT. The CDR3 sequence is 13 residues long. The J segment lost 4 bases and the V segment lost 11 bases, leaving 9 bases of the junction unmatched. This CDR3 reads CAGLGQGGYEQYF. The CDR3 DNA sequence: TGTGCCGGATTGGGACAGGGAGGTTACGAGCAGTACTTC.

This chain joins TRBV4-3 and TRBJ2-3; TRBD2 matches at 9 bases. In germline, CDR1 is LGHNA, CDR2 YSLEER. V lost 0 bases to trimming and J lost 2 bases; unmatched junction nucleotides: 12. The CDR3 extends over 19 amino acids. CDR3 residues: CASSQDSPHSGSYTDTQYF. The CDR3 DNA reads TGCGCCAGCAGCCAAGATAGCCCCCATAGCGGGAGCTACACAGATACGCAGTATTTT.

This sequence joins TRBV4-2 and TRBJ2-1; TRBD1 matches 8 bases. J lost 15 bases, V lost 0 bases, and 7 bases had no gene match. This CDR3 region has 13 residues. Germline V gene sequence: CDR1 LGHNA, CDR2 YNFKEQ. The CDR3 nucleotides read TGTGCCAGCAGCCAAGATAGAGGGGACAGGCTGTTCTTC. This translates into CASSQDRGDRLFF.

The V gene is TRBV29-1, the J gene TRBJ1-2; 12 bases are shared with TRBD1. Trimming took 2 bases from V and 3 from J; bases not matched to a gene: 25. This CDR3 is built from 22 residues. Germline V lookup: CDR1 SQVTM, CDR2 ANQGSEA. The chain's CDR3 is CSVEIIPPGQGAKDTFHYGYTF. The CDR3 DNA is TGCAGCGTTGAAATTATTCCGCCGGGACAGGGGGCCAAAGATACCTTCCACTATGGCTACACCTTC. Full variable domain (missing parts from reference TRBV29-1 and TRBJ1-2): SAVISQKPSRDICQRGTSLTIQCQVDSQVTMMFWYRQQPGQSLTLIATANQGSEATYESGFVIDKFPISRPNLTFSTLTVSNMSPEDSSIYLCSVEIIPPGQGAKDTFHYGYTFGSGTRLTVV.

The J gene is TRBJ1-1, the V gene TRBV6-4, with 7 bases that match TRBD1. V was pared by 2 bases and J by 4 bases, with 7 bases of the junction left unmatched. Germline V lookup: CDR1 MRHNA, CDR2 SNTAGT. The CDR3 consists of 15 residues. The CDR3 nucleotides read TGTGCCAGCAGTGACCAGGGGGGAGCTGGCACTGAAGCTTTCTTT. Translation gives CASSDQGGAGTEAFF.

The genes are TRBV14 and TRBJ2-1; 7 bases fit TRBD1. CDR1 and CDR2 (germline): SGHDN, FVKESK. This CDR3 is built from 17 residues. V lost 3 bases and J lost 8; bases outside the gene matches: 16. The CDR3 DNA sequence: TGTGCCAGCAGCCACCGAAAGACAGGGTTTTTCTCGGATGAGCAGTTCTTC. Its protein product is CASSHRKTGFFSDEQFF. The full variable domain, completed using reference TRBV14 and TRBJ2-1, is EAGVTQFPSHSVIEKGQTVTLRCDPISGHDNLYWYRRVMGKEIKFLLHFVKESKQDESGMPNNRFLAERTGGTYSTLKVQPAELEDSGVYFCASSHRKTGFFSDEQFFGPGTRLTVL.

This CDR3 reads CASSLAIAGAYEQYF. CDR3 DNA: TGTGCCAGCAGCTTAGCAATAGCGGGCGCCTACGAGCAGTACTTC. This sequence joins TRBV7-8 and TRBJ2-7; 7 bases are a match to TRBD2. Trimming cost V 0 bases and J 2 bases; bases outside gene matches: 4. Germline V lookup: CDR1 SGHVS, CDR2 FQNEAQ. The CDR3 spans 15 residues.

The chain joins TRBV27 to TRBJ1-1; TRBD1 might be the D (6 bases). The CDR3 is 13 residues long. V lost 1 base to trimming and J lost 6 bases, with 9 bases between them. The germline CDR1 and CDR2 sequences are MNHEY and SMNVEV (reference sequence). The CDR3 DNA is TGTGCCAGCAGTTTATTCGGGGGGCCTGAAGCTTTCTTT. Residues: CASSLFGGPEAFF.

As for this clone: Other nucleotide sequences from this sample produce the same CDR3. This chain joins TRBV4-3 and TRBJ2-3; the match to TRBD2 covers 7 bases. The germline V gene has CDR1 LGHNA and CDR2 YSLEER. The junction had 8 bases not matched to a gene; V was cut back by 6 bases and J by 2 bases. The CDR3 is made up of 15 amino acids. The CDR3 coding sequence is TGCGCCAGCAGTCCCGGGCTAGCGGACACAGATACGCAGTATTTT. It encodes CASSPGLADTDTQYF.

This clone appeared a few times. The V gene is TRBV6-1, the J gene TRBJ1-6, with TRBD1 matching over 7 bases. From germline, CDR1 is MNHNS and CDR2 SASEGT. There are 14 residues in the CDR3. The V segment lost 1 base and the J segment 9 bases; nucleotides outside the gene matches: 3. In DNA form, the CDR3 reads TGTGCCAGCAGTGAAGGGTGGGACAGTTCACCCCTCCACTTT. Amino acids: CASSEGWDSSPLHF.

The chain combines TRBV5-5 with TRBJ1-3; weak D call: TRBD1 (5 bases). Germline CDR1 is SGHKS and CDR2 is YYEKEE (reference sequence). CDR3 length: 14 amino acids. Trimming removed 1 base from V and 2 bases from J, with 7 bases in between. CDR3 sequence: CASSLFRAGNTIYF. As DNA, the CDR3 is TGTGCCAGCAGCTTGTTCAGGGCTGGAAACACCATATATTTT. The full variable domain, rest sourced from reference TRBV5-5 and TRBJ1-3, is DAGVTQSPTHLIKTRGQQVTLRCSPISGHKSVSWYQQVLGQGPQFIFQYYEKEERGRGNFPDRFSARQFPNYSSELNVNALLLGDSALYLCASSLFRAGNTIYFGEGSWLTVV.

V is TRBV27 and J is TRBJ2-7, with a possible D match to TRBD2 (6 bases). V was trimmed by 3 bases and J by 1 base, leaving 13 bases between them. CDR1 and CDR2 (germline): MNHEY, SMNVEV (reference sequence). The CDR3 contains 15 residues. Here the CDR3 DNA reads TGTGCCAGCAGTTTTGGAGGGACTTCATCCTACGAGCAGTACTTC. This translates into CASSFGGTSSYEQYF.

The J gene is TRBJ2-2, the V gene TRBV30, with D possibly being TRBD2 (5 bases). The CDR3 is 13 residues long. CDR1 is GTSNPN and CDR2 is SVGIG in the germline V gene (reference sequence). Trimming removed 4 bases at V and 7 bases at J, with 13 bases between. The CDR3 spells CAWIGTGGGELFF. CDR3 DNA sequence: TGTGCCTGGATTGGAACCGGAGGCGGGGAGCTGTTTTTT.